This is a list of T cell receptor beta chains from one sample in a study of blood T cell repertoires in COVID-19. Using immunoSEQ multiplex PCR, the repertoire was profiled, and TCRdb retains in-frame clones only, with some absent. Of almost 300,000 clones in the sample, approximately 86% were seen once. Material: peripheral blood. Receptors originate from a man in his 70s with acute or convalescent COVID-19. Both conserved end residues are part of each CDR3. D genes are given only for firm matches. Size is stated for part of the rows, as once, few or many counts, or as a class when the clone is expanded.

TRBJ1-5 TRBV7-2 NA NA CASSSPGNQPQHF TGTGCCAGCAGCTCACCCGGGAACCAGCCCCAGCATTTT
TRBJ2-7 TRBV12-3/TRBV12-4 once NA CASSLARGYEQYF TGTGCCAGCAGTTTAGCCCGGGGCTACGAGCAGTACTTC
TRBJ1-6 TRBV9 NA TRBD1 CASGQAYSYNSPLHF TGTGCCAGCGGACAGGCTTACTCCTATAATTCACCCCTCCACTTT
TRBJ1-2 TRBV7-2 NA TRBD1 CASSLDGTGYGYTF TGTGCCAGCAGCTTAGACGGGACAGGTTATGGCTACACCTTC
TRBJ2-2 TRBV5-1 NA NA CASSVTSIGELFF TGCGCCAGCAGCGTCACTAGTATCGGGGAGCTGTTTTTT
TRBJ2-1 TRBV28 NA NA CASTGTYNEQFF TGTGCCAGCACAGGGACCTACAATGAGCAGTTCTTC
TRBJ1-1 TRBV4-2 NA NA CASSRAQSMNTEAFF TGTGCCAGCAGCCGCGCACAGTCCATGAACACTGAAGCTTTCTTT
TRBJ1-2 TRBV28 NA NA CASSYGMVNYGYTF TGTGCCAGCAGTTACGGGATGGTTAACTATGGCTACACCTTC
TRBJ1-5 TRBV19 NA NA CASSIGTGIRAQPQHF TGTGCCAGTAGTATTGGTACAGGGATAAGGGCTCAGCCCCAGCATTTT
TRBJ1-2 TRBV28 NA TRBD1 CASSGTGGGYTF TGTGCCAGCAGTGGGACAGGGGGTGGCTACACCTTC
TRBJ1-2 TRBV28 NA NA CASSYNTDYGYTF TGTGCCAGCAGTTACAACACCGACTATGGCTACACCTTC
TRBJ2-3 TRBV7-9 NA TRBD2 CASSQGLAGGGDTQYF TGTGCCAGCAGCCAGGGACTAGCGGGAGGGGGAGATACGCAGTATTTT
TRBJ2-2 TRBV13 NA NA CASRQRAGVVAGELFF TGTGCCAGCAGACAAAGAGCAGGGGTTGTGGCCGGGGAGCTGTTTTTT
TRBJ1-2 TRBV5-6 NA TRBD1 CASSTGTGDGYTF TGTGCCAGCAGCACCGGGACAGGGGACGGCTACACCTTC
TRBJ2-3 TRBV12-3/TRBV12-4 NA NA CASSPQGADTQYF TGTGCCAGCAGTCCTCAGGGTGCAGATACGCAGTATTTT
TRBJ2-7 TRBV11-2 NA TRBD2 CASSLGGLAVQYF TGTGCCAGCAGCTTAGGGGGACTAGCGGTGCAGTACTTC
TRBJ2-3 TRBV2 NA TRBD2 CASSDIAGGGDTQYF TGTGCCAGCAGTGATATAGCGGGGGGAGGGGATACGCAGTATTTT
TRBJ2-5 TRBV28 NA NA CASSLPSVETQYF TGTGCCAGCAGTTTACCCAGCGTGGAGACCCAGTACTTC
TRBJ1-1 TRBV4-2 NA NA CASSQEWPAFGTEAFF TGTGCCAGCAGCCAAGAGTGGCCAGCGTTCGGCACTGAAGCTTTCTTT
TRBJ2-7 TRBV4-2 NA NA CASSQVLGNEQYF TGTGCCAGCAGCCAAGTCCTAGGTAACGAGCAGTACTTC
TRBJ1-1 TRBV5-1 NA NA CASSLDGHQTEAFF TGCGCCAGCAGCTTGGACGGACACCAAACTGAAGCTTTCTTT
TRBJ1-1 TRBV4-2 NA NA CASSQVTRAAEAFF TGTGCCAGCAGCCAAGTTACCAGGGCGGCTGAAGCTTTCTTT
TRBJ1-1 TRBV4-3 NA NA CASSQGAGGDTEAFF TGCGCCAGCAGCCAAGGGGCCGGGGGTGACACTGAAGCTTTCTTT
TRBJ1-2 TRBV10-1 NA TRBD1 CASSQAGGFNYGYTF TGCGCCAGCTCTCAAGCAGGGGGGTTTAACTATGGCTACACCTTC
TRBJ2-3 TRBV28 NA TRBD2 CASRRPGLAGVTDTQYF TGTGCCAGCCGCCGCCCGGGACTAGCGGGAGTCACAGATACGCAGTATTTT
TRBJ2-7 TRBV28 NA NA CASSLLVWGAGQRSYEQYF TGTGCCAGCAGTTTGTTGGTCTGGGGGGCGGGACAGAGGTCCTACGAGCAGTACTTC
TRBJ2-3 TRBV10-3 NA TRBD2 CAISESMGLAGSSDTQYF TGTGCCATCAGTGAGTCAATGGGGCTAGCGGGCTCCTCAGATACGCAGTATTTT
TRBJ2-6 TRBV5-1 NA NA CASSPHSAGSGANVLTF TGCGCCAGCAGCCCCCATTCAGCGGGTTCGGGGGCCAACGTCCTGACTTTC
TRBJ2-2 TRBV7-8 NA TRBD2 CASSRPGGGELFF TGTGCCAGCAGCAGACCGGGGGGCGGGGAGCTGTTTTTT
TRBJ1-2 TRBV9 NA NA CASSPDFTNYGYTF TGTGCCAGCAGCCCGGACTTTACTAACTATGGCTACACCTTC
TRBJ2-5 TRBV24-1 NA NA CATSDPGQETQYF TGTGCCACCAGTGATCCCGGGCAAGAGACCCAGTACTTC
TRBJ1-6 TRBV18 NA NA CASSPETGNSPLHF TGTGCCAGCTCACCCGAGACAGGAAATTCACCCCTCCACTTT
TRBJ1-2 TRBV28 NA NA CASRTGTLGYGYTF TGTGCCAGCAGAACAGGGACCCTTGGGTATGGCTACACCTTC
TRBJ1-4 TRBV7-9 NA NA CASSFGPRGNEKLFF TGTGCCAGCAGCTTTGGACCCCGGGGTAATGAAAAACTGTTTTTT
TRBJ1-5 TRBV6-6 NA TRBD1 CASSHKTWTGFYQPQHF TGTGCCAGCAGTCATAAGACTTGGACAGGGTTCTATCAGCCCCAGCATTTT
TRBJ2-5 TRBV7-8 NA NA CASSWTPRETQYF TGTGCCAGCAGCTGGACTCCTCGAGAGACCCAGTACTTC
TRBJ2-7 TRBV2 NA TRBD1 CASSEGGQGYEQYF TGTGCCAGCAGTGAAGGGGGACAGGGCTACGAGCAGTACTTC
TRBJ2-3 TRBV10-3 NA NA CAISEQPGLGGTDTQYF TGTGCCATCAGTGAGCAGCCGGGACTTGGGGGCACAGATACGCAGTATTTT
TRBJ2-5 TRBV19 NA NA CATRRGLQETQYF TGTGCCACCCGGCGAGGACTACAAGAGACCCAGTACTTC
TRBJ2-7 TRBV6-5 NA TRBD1 CASSYSGTGKYEQYF TGTGCCAGCAGTTACTCCGGGACAGGGAAGTACGAGCAGTACTTC
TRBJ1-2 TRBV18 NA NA CASSEGADYGYTF TGTGCCAGCTCGGAAGGGGCTGACTATGGCTACACCTTC
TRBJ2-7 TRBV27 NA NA CASSLYGREAYEQYF TGTGCCAGCAGTTTATACGGCAGGGAAGCATACGAGCAGTACTTC
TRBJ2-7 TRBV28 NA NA CASSLPDSWGDEQYF TGTGCCAGCAGTTTACCCGACAGTTGGGGGGACGAGCAGTACTTC
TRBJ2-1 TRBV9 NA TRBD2 CASSHGTSGDTYNEQFF TGTGCCAGCAGCCACGGGACTAGCGGGGACACCTACAATGAGCAGTTCTTC
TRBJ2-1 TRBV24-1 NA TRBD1 CATSDWDRNNEQFF TGTGCCACCAGTGATTGGGACAGGAACAATGAGCAGTTCTTC
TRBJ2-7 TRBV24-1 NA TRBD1 CATARGQGFEQYF TGTGCCACCGCCCGGGGACAGGGGTTCGAGCAGTACTTC
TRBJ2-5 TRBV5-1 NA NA CASSLAPGPQETQYF TGCGCCAGCAGCTTGGCGCCAGGGCCACAAGAGACCCAGTACTTC
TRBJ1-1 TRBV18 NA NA CASSPPGLGGNTEAFF TGTGCCAGCTCACCACCGGGACTAGGGGGTAACACTGAAGCTTTCTTT
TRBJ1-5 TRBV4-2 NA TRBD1 CASSDREGNQPQHF TGTGCCAGCAGCGACAGGGAAGGGAATCAGCCCCAGCATTTT
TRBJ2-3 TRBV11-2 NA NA CASSFSWQGKGDTQYF TGTGCCAGCAGCTTCTCGTGGCAGGGCAAGGGAGATACGCAGTATTTT
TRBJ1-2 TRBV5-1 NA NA CASSPGDSKDYGYTF TGCGCCAGCAGCCCCGGAGATTCCAAGGACTATGGCTACACCTTC
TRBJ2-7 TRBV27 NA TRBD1 CASSLLPGQGVYEQYF TGTGCCAGCAGTTTACTCCCGGGACAGGGTGTCTACGAGCAGTACTTC